This paragraph reports one TCR beta chain. Each CDR3 protein gets one entry after TCRdb re-called the PCR reads with MiXCR. The sample has approximately 2,200 distinct CDR3 sequences, around two fifths seen once; the top ten hold approximately 19%. The record originates from a study of immune characterization of retroperitoneal liposarcoma. This CDR3 has 15 residues. The sample comprised tumor tissue. The genes are TRBV12-3 or TRBV12-4 and TRBJ2-3; 14 bases are a match to TRBD2. The J call may not be correct, given that the DNA end is closer to TRBJ2-1. The receptor's source is a male donor with retroperitoneal liposarcoma. CDR3 in DNA: TGTGCCAGCAGTTACGGGACTAGCGGGAGTGGTGAGCAGTTCTTC. Its protein product is CASSYGTSGSGEQFF.